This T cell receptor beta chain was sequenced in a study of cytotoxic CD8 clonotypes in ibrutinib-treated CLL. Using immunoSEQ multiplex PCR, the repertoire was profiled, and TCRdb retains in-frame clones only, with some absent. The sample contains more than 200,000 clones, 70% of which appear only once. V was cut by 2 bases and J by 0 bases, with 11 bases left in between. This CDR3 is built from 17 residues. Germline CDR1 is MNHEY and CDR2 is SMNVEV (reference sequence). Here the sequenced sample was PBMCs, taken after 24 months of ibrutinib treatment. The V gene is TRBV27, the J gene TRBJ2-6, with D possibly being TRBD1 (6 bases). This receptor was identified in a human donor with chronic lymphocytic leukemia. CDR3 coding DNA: TGTGCCAGCAGTTTACGGACAGCTACCTCTGGGGCCAACGTCCTGACTTTC. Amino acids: CASSLRTATSGANVLTF.